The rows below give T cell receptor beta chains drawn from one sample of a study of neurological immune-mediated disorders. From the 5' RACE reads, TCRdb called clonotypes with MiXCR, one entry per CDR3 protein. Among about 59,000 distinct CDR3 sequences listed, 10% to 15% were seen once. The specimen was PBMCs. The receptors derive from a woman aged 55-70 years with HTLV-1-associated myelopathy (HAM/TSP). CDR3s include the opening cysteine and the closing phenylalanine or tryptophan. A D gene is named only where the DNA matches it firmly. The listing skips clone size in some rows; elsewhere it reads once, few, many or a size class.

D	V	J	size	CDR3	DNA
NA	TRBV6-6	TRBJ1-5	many	CASRTGTGPKSNQPQHF	TGTGCCAGCAGAACAGGGACCGGGCCAAAAAGCAATCAGCCCCAGCATTTT
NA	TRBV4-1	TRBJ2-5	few	CASSQGLSTQYF	TGCGCCAGCAGCCAAGGCTTGTCCACCCAGTACTTC
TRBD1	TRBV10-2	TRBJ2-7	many	CASYRDSSYEQYF	TGCGCCAGCTATAGGGACAGCTCCTACGAGCAGTACTTC
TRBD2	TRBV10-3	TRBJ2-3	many	CAISGGRAESDTQYF	TGTGCCATCAGTGGCGGGAGGGCAGAGTCAGATACGCAGTATTTT
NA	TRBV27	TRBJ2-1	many	CASRDFLYNEQFF	TGTGCCAGCCGGGACTTTCTATACAATGAGCAGTTCTTC
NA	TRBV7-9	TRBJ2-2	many	CASSQGGRITGELFF	TGTGCCAGCAGCCAAGGGGGGCGCATCACCGGGGAGCTGTTTTTT
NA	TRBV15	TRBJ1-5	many	CATSRDQEGQPQHF	TGTGCCACCAGCAGAGACCAGGAGGGCCAGCCCCAGCATTTT
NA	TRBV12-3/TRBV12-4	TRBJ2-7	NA	CASSRSTGPGEQYF	TGTGCCAGCAGTCGCTCGACGGGGCCAGGAGAGCAGTACTTC
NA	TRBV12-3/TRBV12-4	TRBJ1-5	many	CASSLGGQNNQPQHF	TGTGCCAGCAGTTTAGGTGGACAGAACAATCAGCCCCAGCATTTT
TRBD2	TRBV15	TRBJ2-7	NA	CATSRDRASGIYEQYF	TGTGCCACCAGCAGAGATCGCGCTAGCGGGATCTACGAGCAGTACTTC
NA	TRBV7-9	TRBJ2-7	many	CASSLTTESYEQYF	TGTGCCAGCAGCTTAACGACAGAGAGCTACGAGCAGTACTTC
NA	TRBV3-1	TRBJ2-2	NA	CASSPRGQNTGELFF	TGTGCCAGCAGCCCAAGGGGACAGAACACCGGGGAGCTGTTTTTT
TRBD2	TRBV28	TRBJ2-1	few	CASSFSSGRRGEQFF	TGTGCCAGCAGCTTTTCTAGCGGGAGGAGAGGTGAGCAGTTCTTC
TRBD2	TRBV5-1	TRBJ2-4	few	CASSHGTSELGLAKNIQYF	TGCGCCAGCAGCCACGGGACTAGCGAACTAGGGCTAGCCAAAAACATTCAGTACTTC
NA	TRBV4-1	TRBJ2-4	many	CASSLGAGKNIQYF	TGCGCCAGCAGCCTCGGGGCTGGCAAAAACATTCAGTACTTC
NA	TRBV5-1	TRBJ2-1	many	CASSRTGSGILSSYNEQFF	TGCGCCAGCAGCCGCACAGGGAGCGGGATCCTCAGCTCCTACAATGAGCAGTTCTTC
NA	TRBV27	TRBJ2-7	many	CASSTSYEQYF	TGTGCCAGCAGCACCTCCTACGAGCAGTACTTC
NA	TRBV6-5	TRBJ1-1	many	CATSRGGPETEAFF	TGTGCCACCTCCCGTGGCGGCCCCGAAACTGAAGCTTTCTTT
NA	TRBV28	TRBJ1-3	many	CASSPRGEGNTIYF	TGTGCCAGCAGTCCACGGGGTGAGGGAAACACCATATATTTT
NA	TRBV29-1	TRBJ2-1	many	CSTLGGPSYNEQFF	TGCAGCACCTTAGGAGGACCATCCTACAATGAGCAGTTCTTC
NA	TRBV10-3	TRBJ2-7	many	CAISPSSYEQYF	TGTGCCATCAGCCCGAGCTCCTACGAGCAGTACTTC
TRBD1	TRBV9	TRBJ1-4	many	CASSVDWDSSVNEKLFF	TGTGCCAGCAGCGTAGATTGGGACAGTAGCGTTAATGAAAAACTGTTTTTT
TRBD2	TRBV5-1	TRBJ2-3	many	CASSLGLAGSFTDTQYF	TGCGCCAGCAGCTTGGGTCTAGCGGGTTCCTTCACAGATACGCAGTATTTT
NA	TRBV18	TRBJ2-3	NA	CASSALAVKSPQYF	TGTGCCAGCTCAGCACTCGCAGTAAAGTCACCGCAGTATTTT
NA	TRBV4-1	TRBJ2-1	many	CASSQDRSGDEQFF	TGCGCCAGCAGCCAAGATCGGAGTGGGGATGAGCAGTTCTTC
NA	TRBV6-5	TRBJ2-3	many	CASSYSRNPTDTQYF	TGTGCCAGCAGTTACTCCCGAAACCCCACAGATACGCAGTATTTT
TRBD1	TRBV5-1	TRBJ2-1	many	CASSLGTGGKDEQFF	TGCGCCAGCAGCTTGGGGACAGGGGGCAAGGATGAGCAGTTCTTC
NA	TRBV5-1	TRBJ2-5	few	CASSGGQNQETQYF	TGCGCCAGCAGCGGAGGACAGAATCAAGAGACCCAGTACTTC
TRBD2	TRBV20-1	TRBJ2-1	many	CSANKAGDEQFF	TGCAGTGCAAACAAAGCGGGAGATGAGCAGTTCTTC
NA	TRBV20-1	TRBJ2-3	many	CSVAQGLDTQYF	TGCAGTGTTGCACAGGGCTTGGATACGCAGTATTTT
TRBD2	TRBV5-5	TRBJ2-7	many	CASSLRREVPEQYF	TGTGCCAGCAGCTTGAGGCGGGAGGTCCCCGAGCAGTACTTC
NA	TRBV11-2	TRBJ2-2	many	CASSWQVYTGELFF	TGTGCCAGCAGCTGGCAAGTGTACACCGGGGAGCTGTTTTTT
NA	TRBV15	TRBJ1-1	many	CATSRNWVDEAFF	TGTGCCACCAGCAGAAACTGGGTGGACGAAGCTTTCTTT
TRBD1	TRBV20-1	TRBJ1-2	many	CSAGDSNLGYTF	TGCAGCGCCGGGGACAGCAACCTAGGCTACACCTTC
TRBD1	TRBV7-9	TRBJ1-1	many	CASSPSRQGGNLVNTEAFF	TGTGCCAGCAGCCCTAGTAGACAGGGAGGAAATTTGGTGAACACTGAAGCTTTCTTT
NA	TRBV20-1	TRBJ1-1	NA	CSAPGQYGSTEAFF	TGCAGTGCCCCGGGACAATATGGGAGCACTGAAGCTTTCTTT
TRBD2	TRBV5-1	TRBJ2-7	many	CASSSLREDHYEQYF	TGCGCCAGCAGCTCTCTTCGGGAGGACCACTACGAGCAGTACTTC
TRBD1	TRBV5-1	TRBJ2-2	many	CASRGPGTGNTGELFF	TGCGCCAGCCGCGGCCCTGGGACAGGGAACACCGGGGAGCTGTTTTTT
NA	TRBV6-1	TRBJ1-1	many	CASSDWTEAFF	TGTGCCAGCAGTGATTGGACTGAAGCTTTCTTT
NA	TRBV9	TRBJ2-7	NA	CASSVASIGAYEQYF	TGTGCCAGCAGCGTAGCTTCCATAGGGGCCTACGAGCAGTACTTC
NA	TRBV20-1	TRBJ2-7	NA	CSASDTMSYEQYF	TGCAGTGCTTCTGACACGATGTCCTACGAGCAGTACTTC
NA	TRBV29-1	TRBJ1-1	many	CSVEDRAVHTEAFF	TGCAGCGTTGAAGATAGGGCGGTACACACTGAAGCTTTCTTT
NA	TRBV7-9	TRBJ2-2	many	CASSPHSKGGLGTGELFF	TGTGCCAGCAGCCCCCATTCGAAGGGAGGCCTGGGCACCGGGGAGCTGTTTTTT
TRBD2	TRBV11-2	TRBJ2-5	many	CASSLAGGLFATQYF	TGTGCCAGCAGCCTAGCGGGAGGGCTTTTCGCGACCCAGTACTTC
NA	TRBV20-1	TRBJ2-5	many	CSASGHQETQYF	TGCAGTGCTAGCGGTCACCAAGAGACCCAGTACTTC
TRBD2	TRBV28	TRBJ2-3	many	CASSSLSGRAGTDTQYF	TGTGCCAGCAGTTCGCTTAGCGGGAGGGCCGGGACAGATACGCAGTATTTT
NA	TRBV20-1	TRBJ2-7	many	CSAPSSLSSYEQYF	TGCAGTGCCCCCTCTAGCCTTAGCTCCTACGAGCAGTACTTC
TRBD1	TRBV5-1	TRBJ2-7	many	CASSLGTGIYEQYF	TGCGCCAGCAGCTTGGGGACAGGAATCTACGAGCAGTACTTC
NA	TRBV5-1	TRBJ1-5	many	CASSTSGQINQPQHF	TGCGCCAGCAGCACCAGCGGGCAGATCAATCAGCCCCAGCATTTT
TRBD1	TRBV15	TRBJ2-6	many	CATSPGQGSGGANVLTF	TGTGCCACCAGTCCGGGACAGGGGAGCGGTGGGGCCAACGTCCTGACTTTC
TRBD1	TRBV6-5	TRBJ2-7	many	CASSKGQGSYEQYF	TGTGCCAGCAGTAAGGGACAGGGGAGCTACGAGCAGTACTTC